Below, one T cell receptor (beta chain) is given with its context. The data derive from a study of shared clonotypes between healthy human individuals. The CDR3 consists of 14 residues. Germline loops: CDR1 SGHDT, CDR2 YYEEEE. The V end was cut by 0 bases, the J end by 6 bases, with 9 bases between. Genomic DNA of every subset was divided equally among multiple immunoSEQ plates. Assay: immunoSEQ multiplex PCR; the TCRdb copy retains only in-frame clones and omits some. The table lists about 2,500,000 clones, around 94% of them singletons. V gene TRBV5-6 combines with J gene TRBJ1-4, with D hard to call. This TCR was sampled from a man aged 18 to 30 in good health. The sample comprised naive CD4+ T cells sorted from blood. The subset was: CD45RA+ positively selected. CDR3 DNA: TGTGCCAGCAGCTTGGCTCTCCGAGATGAAAAACTGTTTTTT. It codes for CASSLALRDEKLFF. The full variable domain, in which reference TRBV5-6 and TRBJ1-4 provide the parts outside the CDR3, is DAGVTQSPTHLIKTRGQQVTLRCSPKSGHDTVSWYQQALGQGPQFIFQYYEEEERQRGNFPDRFSGHQFPNYSSELNVNALLLGDSALYLCASSLALRDEKLFFGSGTQLSVL.